The next 7 T cell receptor beta chains were all read from a single sample in a study of cytomegalovirus exposure and HLA in healthy donors. PCR involved 60 Vbeta and 13 Jbeta primers. The repertoire was sequenced with immunoSEQ multiplex PCR; TCRdb's copy has only in-frame clones and lacks some. The sample lists roughly 130,000 clones, roughly 79% occurring once. The specimen was PBMCs. The receptors originated from a woman in her 50s in good health and CMV-seronegative.

The chain links TRBV6-5 to TRBJ2-7, with D perhaps matching TRBD1 (5 bases). Germline V gene lookup returns CDR1 MNHEY and CDR2 SVGAGI. The CDR3 runs 13 residues. The V gene lost 7 bases and the J gene lost 0 bases, with 10 bases spanning the gap. CDR3 bases: TGTGCCAGCAAAATGACAGTCTCCTACGAGCAGTACTTC. The encoded protein is CASKMTVSYEQYF.

This chain connects TRBV27 to TRBJ2-7, with 12 bases matching TRBD2. From germline, CDR1 is MNHEY and CDR2 SMNVEV (reference sequence). With V trimmed by 8 bases and J by 7 bases, 12 bases remained unmatched. The CDR3 spans 15 residues. Here the CDR3 DNA reads TGTGCCAGCGACTTCCAGGTGGGACTAGCGGGTGAGCAGTACTTC. As protein: CASDFQVGLAGEQYF.

CDR3 sequence reads: CAIRGGDLASNEQFF. CDR3 coding DNA: TGTGCCATCAGGGGGGGGGACTTAGCCTCCAATGAGCAGTTCTTC. The chain has TRBV10-3 and TRBJ2-1; 7 bases match TRBD2. The CDR3 has 15 residues. V gave up 6 bases and J gave up 6 bases; unmatched junction bases: 11. Looked up from germline, CDR1 is ENHRY and CDR2 is SYGVKD.

V usage is TRBV27 and J usage is TRBJ2-2, with a possible D match to TRBD1 (6 bases). Looked up from germline, CDR1 is MNHEY and CDR2 is SMNVEV (reference sequence). V lost 2 bases to trimming and J lost 4 bases, with 8 bases between them. This CDR3 has 14 residues. The CDR3 spells CASSLAGVTGELFF. CDR3 in DNA: TGTGCCAGCAGTTTAGCAGGGGTCACCGGGGAGCTGTTTTTT.

The rearrangement links TRBV6-1 to TRBJ1-5; D call uncertain. CDR3 length: 16 amino acids. The V and J ends lost 1 base and 9 bases respectively, with 19 bases between them. The germline CDR1 and CDR2 sequences are MNHNS and SASEGT. CDR3 nucleotide sequence: TGTGCCAGCAGTGAAGAAGTCACAGCCATTGTAGGGCCCCAGCATTTT. Translating it yields CASSEEVTAIVGPQHF.

The chain is built from TRBV27 and TRBJ1-4; 10 nucleotides match TRBD1. The length of the CDR3 is 14 residues. Germline-derived CDR1 and CDR2 are MNHEY and SMNVEV (reference sequence). V was pared by 5 bases and J by 10 bases, with 7 bases of the junction left unmatched. CDR3 sequence: CASSLPGQGRKLFF. CDR3 DNA: TGTGCCAGCAGTCTCCCGGGACAGGGGAGAAAACTGTTTTTT.

This chain uses TRBV28 with TRBJ2-7, with D possibly matching TRBD1 (6 bases). Trimming removed 5 bases at V and 7 bases at J, with 18 bases between. Per the germline V gene, CDR1 is MDHEN and CDR2 is SYDVKM. The CDR3 has 14 amino acids. This chain's CDR3 is CASSPTGRPLEQYV. The CDR3 DNA reads as TGTGCCAGCAGTCCTACAGGGAGACCCTTGGAGCAGTACGTC.